This passage covers 32 T cell receptor beta chains from one sample sequenced in a study of blood T cell repertoires in COVID-19. The repertoire was sequenced with immunoSEQ multiplex PCR; TCRdb's copy has only in-frame clones and lacks some. The sample shows roughly 250,000 clones, roughly 87% of them seen only once. What was sequenced was peripheral blood. The source of these receptors is a man aged 55 to 70 who had recovered from COVID-19.

The chain couples TRBV29-1 to TRBJ2-5, with 8 bases matching TRBD1. V lost 7 bases and J lost 5; bases outside the gene matches: 12. Germline values: CDR1 SQVTM, CDR2 ANQGSEA. This CDR3 region has 14 residues. CDR3 residues: CSARPQGADETQYF. Written as DNA, the CDR3 is TGCAGCGCCCGCCCGCAGGGGGCGGATGAGACCCAGTACTTC.

The rearrangement uses TRBV29-1 and TRBJ2-7; maybe TRBD1 (7 bases). Germline lookup yields CDR1 SQVTM and CDR2 ANQGSEA. V was trimmed by 5 bases and J by 10 bases, leaving 15 bases between them. This CDR3 spans 11 amino acids. In DNA, the CDR3 is TGCAGCGTTCAGCAGGGGGACTGTCAGTACTTC. Protein sequence: CSVQQGDCQYF.

This rearrangement joins TRBV6-1 to TRBJ1-5; D is unclear. Trimming removed 2 bases at V and 5 bases at J, with 16 bases between. From germline, CDR1 is MNHNS and CDR2 SASEGT. The CDR3 extends over 16 amino acids. CDR3 region: CASSEKGQVHHQPQHF. The CDR3 nucleotides are TGTGCCAGCAGTGAAAAAGGTCAGGTTCACCATCAGCCCCAGCATTTT.

The chain carries TRBV3-1 (or the pseudogene TRBV3-2) and TRBJ1-6, with TRBD1 matching 7 bases. CDR1 and CDR2 from the germline V gene are LGHDT and YNNKEL (reference sequence). After removal of 2 bases from V and 9 bases from J, the junction contained 1 base not matched to a gene. There are 13 residues in the CDR3. CDR3 nucleotide sequence: TGTGCCAGCAGCCAAAACAGGGGTTCACCCCTCCACTTT. As protein: CASSQNRGSPLHF.

This clone has only a few counts. The V gene is TRBV12-3 or TRBV12-4, the J gene TRBJ2-7; perhaps TRBD1 as D (6 bases). V lost 6 bases and J 3 bases, leaving 12 bases between the germline ends. There are 13 residues in the CDR3. CDR3 region: CASSQGLDYEQYF. Written as DNA, the CDR3 is TGTGCCAGCAGCCAGGGGCTAGACTACGAGCAGTACTTC.

V and J are TRBV7-2 and TRBJ2-1; tentatively, D is TRBD2 (6 bases). Trimming cost V 3 bases and J 9 bases, with 15 bases left between them. The germline gives CDR1 SGHTA, CDR2 FQGNSA. This CDR3 has 14 amino acids. The CDR3 nucleotides are TGTGCCAGCAGCTTTACGACTAGGATAGGTGAGCAGTTCTTC. Its protein is CASSFTTRIGEQFF.

The chain has TRBV5-6 and TRBJ1-3; D gene ambiguous. Trimming left V 1 base short and J 0 bases short, with 8 bases between. This CDR3 has 15 residues. The germline CDR1 and CDR2 sequences are SGHDT and YYEEEE. Here the CDR3 DNA reads TGTGCCAGCAGCTTGTGGAGGGTCTCTGGAAACACCATATATTTT. As protein: CASSLWRVSGNTIYF.

This clone was counted a single time. The CDR3 DNA reads TGTGCCAGCTCACCGGGGCCAACTAATGAAAAACTGTTTTTT. It yields the protein CASSPGPTNEKLFF. The chain is built from TRBV18 and TRBJ1-4; a possible D gene is TRBD1 (5 bases). There are 14 residues in the CDR3. Deletions cut 3 bases from V and 0 bases from J, with 5 bases between. Germline CDR1 reads KGHSH; CDR2 reads LQKENI. The whole variable domain, filled in from reference TRBV18 and TRBJ1-4, reads NAGVMQNPRHLVRRRGQEARLRCSPMKGHSHVYWYRQLPEEGLKFMVYLQKENIIDESGMPKERFSAEFPKEGPSILRIQQVVRGDSAAYFCASSPGPTNEKLFFGSGTQLSVL.

This chain links TRBV5-4 with TRBJ2-3; 10 nucleotides align to TRBD2. After removal of 4 bases from V and 2 bases from J, the junction contained 4 bases not matched to a gene. CDR1 and CDR2 (germline): SGHNT, YYREEE (reference sequence). CDR3 length: 15 residues. CDR3 DNA: TGTGCCAGCAGCAGAACTAGCGGGGCCACAGATACGCAGTATTTT. Translating gives CASSRTSGATDTQYF.

The rearrangement joins TRBV24-1 to TRBJ2-5; TRBD1 is a possible D gene (5 bases). The CDR3 totals 13 residues. Germline V gene sequence: CDR1 KGHDR, CDR2 SFDVKD. Trimming shortened V by 7 bases and J by 5 bases, and 13 bases separated the two germline ends. DNA for the CDR3: TGTGCCACCAGGGGTGGGGCCCGGGAGACCCAGTACTTC. Its protein is CATRGGARETQYF.

The chain combines TRBV15 with TRBJ1-5, with 9 positions matching TRBD1. Per the germline V gene, CDR1 is LNHNV and CDR2 is YYDKDF (reference sequence). After removal of 0 bases from V and 2 bases from J, the junction contained 2 bases not matched to a gene. This CDR3 is built from 16 residues. The CDR3 sequence is CATSRDRTGGNQPQHF. In nucleotides, the CDR3 is TGTGCCACCAGCAGAGATCGGACAGGGGGCAATCAGCCCCAGCATTTT.

This chain joins TRBV6-6 and TRBJ1-5; D is undetermined. V lost 4 bases and J 1 base, leaving 14 bases between the germline ends. Per germline, CDR1 MNHNY and CDR2 SVGAGI (reference sequence). This CDR3 is 16 amino acids long. CDR3 loop: CASSSGSRRSNQPQHF. Here the CDR3 DNA reads TGTGCCAGCAGTTCTGGGTCTAGGCGGAGCAATCAGCCCCAGCATTTT.

The V and J genes are TRBV14 and TRBJ2-7; a weak D match, TRBD1 (6 bases). This CDR3 is 16 amino acids long. The V gene lost 0 bases and the J gene lost 4 bases, with 16 bases spanning the gap. Germline V gene sequence: CDR1 SGHDN, CDR2 FVKESK. CDR3 in amino acids: CASSQDGGGDKYEQYF. The CDR3 DNA is TGTGCCAGCAGCCAAGATGGGGGTGGGGACAAGTACGAGCAGTACTTC. Using reference TRBV14 and TRBJ2-7 for the parts outside the CDR3, the full variable domain is EAGVTQFPSHSVIEKGQTVTLRCDPISGHDNLYWYRRVMGKEIKFLLHFVKESKQDESGMPNNRFLAERTGGTYSTLKVQPAELEDSGVYFCASSQDGGGDKYEQYFGPGTRLTVT.

The table lists this clone with a few counts. This rearrangement joins TRBV9 to TRBJ2-7, with D perhaps matching TRBD1 (6 bases). Trimming took 2 bases from V and 6 from J, leaving 12 bases between them. The CDR3 spans 13 residues. Germline values: CDR1 SGDLS, CDR2 YYNGEE. The CDR3 sequence: CASSVRGVGEQYF. DNA for the CDR3: TGTGCCAGCAGCGTCAGGGGAGTAGGCGAGCAGTACTTC.

The V gene is TRBV12-3 or TRBV12-4, the J gene TRBJ2-3; D is perhaps TRBD1 (6 bases). V lost 6 bases to trimming and J lost 3 bases, with 10 bases between them. The CDR3 is made up of 13 amino acids. CDR3 nucleotide sequence: TGTGCCAGCAGCACAACAGGGACAGATACGCAGTATTTT. This translates into CASSTTGTDTQYF.

The CDR3 loop reads CASSKGPSGGYNEQFF. For the CDR3, the DNA is TGTGCCAGCAGCAAAGGGCCTAGCGGGGGTTACAATGAGCAGTTCTTC. J is TRBJ2-1 and V is TRBV21-1; the table's TRBD2 call for D was not verified on the DNA. TRBV21-1 is a pseudogene. The CDR3 runs 16 residues.

This clone appeared once. The chain employs TRBV10-3 and TRBJ2-7; the match to TRBD1 covers 8 bases. This CDR3 has 15 amino acids. V was pared by 3 bases and J by 4 bases, with 8 bases of the junction left unmatched. Germline loops: CDR1 ENHRY, CDR2 SYGVKD. In nucleotides, the CDR3 is TGTGCCATCAGTGACGGCAGGGGGCTTGGTTACGAGCAGTACTTC. Its translation: CAISDGRGLGYEQYF.

The gene calls are TRBV15 and TRBJ1-1; maybe TRBD1 (6 bases). CDR1 LNHNV and CDR2 YYDKDF come from the germline V gene (reference sequence). The CDR3 is 15 amino acids. V lost 2 bases to trimming and J lost 1 base, with 11 bases between them. This chain's CDR3 is CATSRQGGGNTEAFF. The DNA for the CDR3 is TGTGCCACCAGCAGACAGGGAGGGGGGAACACTGAAGCTTTCTTT.

V usage is TRBV6-6 and J usage is TRBJ2-4; the D gene is possibly TRBD2 (6 bases). V was cut by 6 bases and J by 7 bases, with 13 bases left in between. There are 13 residues in the CDR3. Per germline, CDR1 MNHNY and CDR2 SVGAGI (reference sequence). As DNA, the CDR3 is TGTGCCAGCAGCGGCGGCGGGATGAACATTCAGTACTTC. As protein: CASSGGGMNIQYF.

The genes are TRBV18 and TRBJ2-2; 7 bases align to TRBD2. With 2 bases clipped from V and 0 bases from J, the junction kept 6 bases outside the gene matches. The CDR3 consists of 17 residues. Germline V gene lookup returns CDR1 KGHSH and CDR2 LQKENI. The CDR3 region is CASSPRRAGPNTGELFF. CDR3 DNA sequence: TGTGCCAGCTCACCAAGGAGAGCGGGGCCGAACACCGGGGAGCTGTTTTTT.

Here the CDR3 reads CASKAQDYGYTF. In DNA, the CDR3 is TGTGCCAGTAAAGCACAGGACTATGGCTACACCTTC. The rearrangement links TRBV6-5 to TRBJ1-2, with D perhaps matching TRBD1 (5 bases). Germline CDR1 MNHEY, CDR2 SVGAGI. The V gene lost 9 bases and the J gene lost 3 bases, with 11 bases spanning the gap. The CDR3 contains 12 residues.

The chain uses TRBV28 and TRBJ2-3; 9 nucleotides line up with TRBD2. CDR1 and CDR2 from the germline V gene are MDHEN and SYDVKM. There are 16 residues in the CDR3. V shed 8 bases and J 2 bases; nucleotides not matched to a gene: 11. The CDR3 sequence: CASLTPLAGSTDTQYF. The CDR3 DNA reads TGTGCCAGCCTTACCCCCCTAGCGGGGTCCACAGATACGCAGTATTTT.

A few counts support this clone. The genes are TRBV7-8 and TRBJ2-7; 8 bases line up with TRBD1. The CDR3 spans 14 residues. From germline, CDR1 is SGHVS and CDR2 FQNEAQ. V shed 4 bases, J shed 0 bases, and the junction held 2 bases outside the gene matches. The CDR3 here is CASSSQGASYEQYF. The CDR3, as DNA: TGTGCCAGCAGCTCGCAGGGGGCCTCCTACGAGCAGTACTTC.

The chain has TRBV6-1 and TRBJ2-7; TRBD2 matches at 8 bases. The CDR3 is 16 residues long. V shed 1 base and J 1 base; nucleotides not matched to a gene: 6. CDR1 and CDR2 from the germline V gene are MNHNS and SASEGT. Here the CDR3 reads CASSEGRRLASYEQYF. DNA of the CDR3: TGTGCCAGCAGTGAAGGTAGGAGACTAGCGTCCTACGAGCAGTACTTC.

The rearrangement links TRBV24-1 to TRBJ2-3, with D perhaps matching TRBD1 (6 bases). Trimming cost V 4 bases and J 5 bases, with 15 bases left between them. CDR1 is KGHDR, CDR2 SFDVKD, per germline. The CDR3 is 15 amino acids. As DNA, the CDR3 is TGTGCCACCAGTGAAAACAGGGATTTAGGAGATACGCAGTATTTT. Translated, it gives CATSENRDLGDTQYF.

V is TRBV7-9 and J is TRBJ1-2; unclear D gene. Germline values: CDR1 SEHNR, CDR2 FQNEAQ (reference sequence). V was cut by 5 bases and J by 8 bases, with 15 bases left in between. The CDR3 runs to 13 residues. The CDR3 DNA sequence: TGTGCCAGCAGCATGGAAAGTAGCGGCGGCTACACCTTC. Its translation: CASSMESSGGYTF.

This chain's CDR3 is CASSPPVASNTEAFF. The CDR3 DNA reads TGTGCCAGCAGCCCTCCAGTAGCGTCGAACACTGAAGCTTTCTTT. V is TRBV3-1 (or the pseudogene TRBV3-2) and J is TRBJ1-1; no clear D. Per the germline V gene, CDR1 is LGHDT and CDR2 is YNNKEL (reference sequence). V was cut by 4 bases and J by 1 base, with 13 bases left in between. This CDR3 region has 15 residues.

The chain is built from TRBV30 and TRBJ1-1, with a weak D call TRBD1 (6 bases). The CDR3 sequence is 16 residues long. Trimming shortened V by 2 bases and J by 0 bases, and 16 bases separated the two germline ends. Germline CDR1 GTSNPN, CDR2 SVGIG (reference sequence). CDR3 DNA sequence: TGTGCCTGGAGTCCCCCCCGGGACAACATGAACACTGAAGCTTTCTTT. This translates into CAWSPPRDNMNTEAFF.

The DNA for the CDR3 is TGCGCCAGCAGAGCGGGGGGGACGAACACCGGGGAGCTGTTTTTT. Its translation is CASRAGGTNTGELFF. V and J are TRBV5-1 and TRBJ2-2; the match to TRBD2 covers 10 bases. Germline CDR1 is SGHRS and CDR2 is YFSETQ. V gave up 5 bases and J gave up 0 bases; unmatched junction bases: 1. The CDR3 is made up of 15 amino acids.

The chain has TRBV3-1 (or the pseudogene TRBV3-2) and TRBJ2-5; D is ambiguous. V lost 4 bases to trimming and J lost 5 bases, with 8 bases between them. CDR1 and CDR2 (germline): LGHDT, YNNKEL (reference sequence). The CDR3 runs to 12 residues. In nucleotides, the CDR3 is TGTGCCAGCAGCCCCTCGTTGGAGACCCAGTACTTC. Its translation is CASSPSLETQYF.

This clone was picked up a small number of times. The chain carries TRBV7-6 and TRBJ1-4; D not resolved. V dropped 4 bases and J dropped 0 bases, with 12 bases sitting between them. The CDR3 loop spans 16 amino acids. The germline V gene has CDR1 SGHVS and CDR2 FNYEAQ. Written as DNA, the CDR3 is TGTGCCAGCAGCTGGCAGCGGGAAGCAACTAATGAAAAACTGTTTTTT. Protein product: CASSWQREATNEKLFF.

The chain uses TRBV30 and TRBJ1-6; weak D call: TRBD1 (6 bases). The V end was cut by 3 bases, the J end by 6 bases, with 9 bases between. Germline V gene data show CDR1 as GTSNPN and CDR2 as SVGIG (reference sequence). The CDR3 runs 13 residues. As DNA, the CDR3 is TGTGCCTGGAGGCAGGGGTCTAATTCACCCCTCCACTTT. Its translation: CAWRQGSNSPLHF.